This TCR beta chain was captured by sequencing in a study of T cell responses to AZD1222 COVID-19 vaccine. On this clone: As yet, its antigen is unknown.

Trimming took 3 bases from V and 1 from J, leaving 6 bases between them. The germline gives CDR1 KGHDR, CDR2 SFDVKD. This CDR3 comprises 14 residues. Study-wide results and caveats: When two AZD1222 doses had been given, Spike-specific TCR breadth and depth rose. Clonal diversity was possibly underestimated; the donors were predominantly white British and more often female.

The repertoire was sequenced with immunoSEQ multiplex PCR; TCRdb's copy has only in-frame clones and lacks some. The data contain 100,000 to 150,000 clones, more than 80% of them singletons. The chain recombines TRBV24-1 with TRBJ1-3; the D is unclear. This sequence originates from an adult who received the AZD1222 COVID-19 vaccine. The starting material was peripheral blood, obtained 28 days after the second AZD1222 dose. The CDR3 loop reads CATSDPGSGNTIYF. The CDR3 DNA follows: TGTGCCACCAGTGATCCCGGTTCTGGAAACACCATATATTTT.